These T cell receptor beta chains were read from a single sample in a study of blood T cells in healthy people across ages. One entry per CDR3 protein results from TCRdb running MiXCR on the 5' RACE reads. The data hold hundreds of thousands of distinct CDR3 sequences, with around 54% observed a single time. The sample comprised blood. The receptors were sampled from a man in his 60s in good health. Each CDR3 is given with its conserved first and last residue. A D gene is named only where the DNA matches it firmly. Rows give clone size only sometimes, using once, few, many, or a class for an expanded clone.

>TRBV6-1|few|.|TRBJ2-6
TGTGCCAGCGAACGTCTAGGGGGCTCTGGGGCCAACGTCCTGACTTTC
CASERLGGSGANVLTF
>TRBV12-3/TRBV12-4|.|.|TRBJ2-3
TGTGCCAGTAACCGACGAGCGGAGACGGCAGATGCGCAGTATTTT
CASNRRAETADAQYF
>TRBV10-1|.|TRBD2|TRBJ2-1
TGCGCCAGCAGTGCTGGGACTAGCGGGATGGATGAGCAGTTCTTC
CASSAGTSGMDEQFF
>TRBV6-2/TRBV6-3|.|.|TRBJ2-2
TGTGCCAGCAGCAGCCTTGCGCGTATCAATACCGGGGAGCTGTTTTTT
CASSSLARINTGELFF
>TRBV28|.|.|TRBJ2-1
TGTGCCAGCAGTCGAACCCAGGGGACCTCGGATGAGCAGTTCTTC
CASSRTQGTSDEQFF
>TRBV6-5|.|.|TRBJ2-1
TGTGCCAGCAGCCTGGGCCCCTCGGATGAGCAGTTCTTC
CASSLGPSDEQFF
>TRBV5-1|.|.|TRBJ2-3
TGCGCCAGCAGCACCGCCCGGGACTCTAGGGGAGATACGCAGTATTTT
CASSTARDSRGDTQYF
>TRBV5-1|.|TRBD1|TRBJ2-1
TGCGCCAGCAGCCGCGGACAGGGTCCCAATGAGCAGTTCTTC
CASSRGQGPNEQFF
>TRBV12-3/TRBV12-4|few|.|TRBJ1-2
TGTGCCAGCAGCCGACAAACAGGGATCTACTATGGCTACACCTTC
CASSRQTGIYYGYTF
>TRBV12-3/TRBV12-4|.|TRBD1|TRBJ2-5
TGTGCCAGCTTTTTGACAGGGGGCGGTGGGACCCAGTACTTC
CASFLTGGGGTQYF
>TRBV7-2|.|.|TRBJ2-5
TGTGCCAGCAGCCACCCTAGCGTGGAGACCCAGTACTTC
CASSHPSVETQYF
>TRBV29-1|.|.|TRBJ1-5
TGCAGCGTTGAGGGGGGGGGAAATCAGCCCCAGCATTTT
CSVEGGGNQPQHF
>TRBV11-2|.|TRBD2|TRBJ2-7
TGTGCCAGCAGCCCAGGACTAGCGGGAATCGACGAGCAGTACTTC
CASSPGLAGIDEQYF
>TRBV5-1|few|TRBD1|TRBJ2-3
TGCGCCAGCAGCCCGCCGACAGGGGGAACAGATACGCAGTATTTT
CASSPPTGGTDTQYF
>TRBV6-1|.|TRBD1|TRBJ2-5
TGTGCCAGCAGCGGACGGGACAGTTCTTCAACGACCCAGTACTTC
CASSGRDSSSTTQYF
>TRBV20-1|.|TRBD2|TRBJ2-1
TGCAGTGCCAGCCGCGGGAGTCAAAACAATGAGCAGTTCTTC
CSASRGSQNNEQFF
>TRBV7-9|.|.|TRBJ1-6
TGTGCCGCAGGGAACCCCCCGGAGGAGGGCTATAATTCACCCCTCCACTTT
CAAGNPPEEGYNSPLHF
>TRBV28|.|.|TRBJ2-4
TGTGCCAGCAGTTTATTAGGGTCGGGGTTAGCCAAAAACATTCAGTACTTC
CASSLLGSGLAKNIQYF
>TRBV7-8|.|TRBD2|TRBJ2-3
TGTGCCAGCAGCCTTGGGAGGGCTAAAACAGATACGCAGTATTTT
CASSLGRAKTDTQYF
>TRBV7-9|.|TRBD1|TRBJ2-5
TGTGCCAGCAGCCCTGACACACACCGGGACAGGCGCCAAGAGACCCAGTACTTC
CASSPDTHRDRRQETQYF
>TRBV6-1|.|.|TRBJ2-7
TGTGCCAGCAGACAACAGGGCCCCCTCTACGAGCAGTACTTC
CASRQQGPLYEQYF
>TRBV6-6|.|.|TRBJ2-5
TGTGCCAGCAGACTTAACCGGGGGGCGGAGACCCAGTACTTC
CASRLNRGAETQYF
>TRBV6-5|few|TRBD1|TRBJ1-2
TGTGCCAGCAGTTGGCAAGGGGGCAGATATGGCTATACCTTC
CASSWQGGRYGYTF
>TRBV11-2|.|TRBD1|TRBJ1-1
TGTGCCAGCAGCGAACAGGGGGCTCTCTCTGCTTTCTTT
CASSEQGALSAFF
>TRBV27|.|TRBD1|TRBJ2-1
TGTGCCAGCAGTTTAGGGGACAGGGGGACTATTCACAATGAGCAGTTCTTC
CASSLGDRGTIHNEQFF
>TRBV14|few|.|TRBJ2-5
TGTGCCAGCAGCCAAAACAGGGAAGAGACCCAGTACTTC
CASSQNREETQYF
>TRBV28|many|.|TRBJ1-2
TGTGCCAGCAGCTTAGCCAACTATGGCTACACCTTC
CASSLANYGYTF
>TRBV10-1|.|TRBD2|TRBJ2-7
TGCGCCATAGCAGGGACTAGTCACGAGCAGTACTTC
CAIAGTSHEQYF
>TRBV14|.|.|TRBJ2-6
TGTGCCAGCAGCCAAGTGGAAAGATATGGCTCTGGGGCCAACGTCCTGACTTTC
CASSQVERYGSGANVLTF
>TRBV10-3|few|.|TRBJ2-5
TGTGCCATCATGGGGGACCTCCGGGAGACCCAGTACTTC
CAIMGDLRETQYF
>TRBV3-1|few|.|TRBJ2-6
TGTGCCAGCAGCCCAACAGCGAGTGGGGCCAACGTCCTGACTTTC
CASSPTASGANVLTF
>TRBV29-1|.|.|TRBJ1-4
TGCAGCGTTGAGCTCCTTGGGCAACTGTTTTTT
CSVELLGQLFF
>TRBV10-1|.|.|TRBJ2-1
TGCGCCAGCAGTGTACGACAGGCGGGTGAGCAGTTCTTC
CASSVRQAGEQFF
>TRBV3-1|.|.|TRBJ2-5
TGTGCCAGCAGCCAAGATCTTTGGGCGAGGGAGACCCAGTACTTC
CASSQDLWARETQYF
>TRBV20-1|.|.|TRBJ2-3
TGCAGGCCGGACACAGATACGCAGTATTTT
CRPDTDTQYF
>TRBV29-1|few|.|TRBJ1-1
TGCAGCGCCCCAGGGCAGGGGACGAACACTGAAGCTTTCTTT
CSAPGQGTNTEAFF
>TRBV6-2/TRBV6-3|.|.|TRBJ2-7
TGTGCCAGCAGCACAGGACACGGAACCTACGAGCAGTACTTC
CASSTGHGTYEQYF
>TRBV20-1|.|TRBD2|TRBJ2-1
TGCAGTGCTTCGGGACGAGCGGGGGGGGGTGAGCAGTTCTTC
CSASGRAGGGEQFF
>TRBV2|few|TRBD1|TRBJ2-7
TGTGCCAGCAGTGAGGGACAGGGGGCTTACGAGCAGTACTTC
CASSEGQGAYEQYF
>TRBV20-1|.|TRBD2|TRBJ2-5
TGCAGTGCTCCCGGACTAGCGGGGACCCAGTACTTC
CSAPGLAGTQYF
>TRBV6-2/TRBV6-3|.|.|TRBJ2-7
TGTGCCAGCAGTTACCCCTGGACCAGGGTTGCCTACGAGCAGTACTTC
CASSYPWTRVAYEQYF
>TRBV5-1|.|.|TRBJ1-2
TGCGCCAGCAGCTTGGGGGGGCTCGAGGAAGGCTACACCTTC
CASSLGGLEEGYTF
>TRBV29-1|few|TRBD1|TRBJ2-4
TGCAGCGGGACACAGGGGGCCAAAAACATTCAGTACTTC
CSGTQGAKNIQYF
>TRBV28|.|.|TRBJ2-1
TGTGCCAGCAGGCAGCTGGGGAGCTCCTACAATGAGCAGTTCTTC
CASRQLGSSYNEQFF
>TRBV20-1|.|TRBD1|TRBJ2-5
TGCAGTGCAGAAGGACAGGGTATCGGGGAGACCCAGTACTTC
CSAEGQGIGETQYF
>TRBV27|.|.|TRBJ2-5
TGTGCCAGCAGAGGTCGGGGCGGAGAGACCCAGTACTTC
CASRGRGGETQYF
>TRBV2|.|TRBD1|TRBJ1-2
TGTGCCAGCTCGGCGGACAGGACTAACTATGGCTACACCTTC
CASSADRTNYGYTF
>TRBV20-1|once|.|TRBJ2-3
TGCAGTGCTACTTCACGGGGCTCCACAGATACGCAGTATTTT
CSATSRGSTDTQYF
>TRBV11-2|.|.|TRBJ1-1
TGTGCCAGCAGCTTTCTTCCCGGCGCTGAAGCTTTCTTT
CASSFLPGAEAFF
>TRBV7-9|few|TRBD1|TRBJ2-7
TGTGCCAGCAGCTTAGGGGGGCGACAGGGCGATGAGCAGTACTTC
CASSLGGRQGDEQYF
>TRBV3-1|.|TRBD1|TRBJ2-5
TGTGCCAGCAGCCAAGAGGTCTGGACAGGGGGGAGAGAGACCCAGTACTTC
CASSQEVWTGGRETQYF
>TRBV4-1|few|.|TRBJ1-4
TGCGCCAGCAGCCAAGATTACCTACGAGGTTTTAGTGAAAAACTGTTTTTT
CASSQDYLRGFSEKLFF
>TRBV10-3|.|.|TRBJ2-3
TGTGCCATCAGTGAGTCGGGGCGGGGGCGCACAGATACGCAGTATTTT
CAISESGRGRTDTQYF
>TRBV7-9|.|.|TRBJ2-5
TGTGCCAGCAGCTTAGGGGGGACGCGGACCCAGTACTTC
CASSLGGTRTQYF
>TRBV4-1|.|.|TRBJ1-2
TGCGCCAGCAGCCAATTAGACACGCCTAACTATGGCTACACCTTC
CASSQLDTPNYGYTF